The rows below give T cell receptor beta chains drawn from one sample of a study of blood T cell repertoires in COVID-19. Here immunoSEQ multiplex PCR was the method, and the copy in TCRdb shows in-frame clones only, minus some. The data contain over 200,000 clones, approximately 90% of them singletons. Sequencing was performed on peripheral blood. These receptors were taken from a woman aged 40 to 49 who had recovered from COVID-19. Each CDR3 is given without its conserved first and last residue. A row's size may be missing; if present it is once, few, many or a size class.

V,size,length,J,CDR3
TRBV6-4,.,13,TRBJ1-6,ASRPRQDGNSPLH
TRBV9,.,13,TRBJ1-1,ASSPRPDGNAEAF
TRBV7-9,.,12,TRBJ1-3,ASSQQGTGNTIY
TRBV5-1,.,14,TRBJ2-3,ASSPGLLADTDTQY
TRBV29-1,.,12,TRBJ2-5,SVGGWRGGETQY
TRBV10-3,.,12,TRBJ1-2,AIRQTGHPYGYT
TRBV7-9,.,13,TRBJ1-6,AGVTGQGRGSPLH
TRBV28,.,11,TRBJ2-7,ASSPRGRYEQY
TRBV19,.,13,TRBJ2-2,ASSQTGINTGELF
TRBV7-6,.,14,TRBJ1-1,ASSLKAAGRNTEAF
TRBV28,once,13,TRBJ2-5,ASRPGTSGQETQY
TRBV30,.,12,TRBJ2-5,AWGGTSGRETQY
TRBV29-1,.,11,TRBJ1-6,SARRGDNSPLH
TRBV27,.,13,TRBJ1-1,ASSPRGRGSGEAF
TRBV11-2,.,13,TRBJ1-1,ASSLAPRGNTEAF
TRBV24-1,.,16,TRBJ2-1,ATSDPGLAGGPVNEQF
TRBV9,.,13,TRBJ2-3,ASSVGVSGSGPQY
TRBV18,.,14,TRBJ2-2,ASSRSSDRATGELF
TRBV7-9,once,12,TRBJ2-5,ASSSMGPGETQY
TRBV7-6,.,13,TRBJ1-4,ASSRSGGLGEKLF
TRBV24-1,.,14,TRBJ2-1,ATSRGRPGSYNEQF
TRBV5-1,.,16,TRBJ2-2,ASSLTGLAGANTGELF
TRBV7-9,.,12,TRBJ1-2,ASSLGAANYGYT
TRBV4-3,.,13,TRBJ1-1,ASSQASGPRTEAF
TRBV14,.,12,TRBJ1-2,ASSQGGESYGYT
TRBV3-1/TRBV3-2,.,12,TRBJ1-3,ASRGQGVGNTIY
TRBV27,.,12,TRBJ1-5,ASDGGYSNQPQH
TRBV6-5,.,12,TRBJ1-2,ASSWKGQGYGYT
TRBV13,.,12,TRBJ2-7,ASSPGTGAYEQY
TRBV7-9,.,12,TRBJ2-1,AEGVVAGDNEQF
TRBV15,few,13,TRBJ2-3,ATSRDRAGAGTQY
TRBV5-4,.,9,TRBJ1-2,ASADSGGYT
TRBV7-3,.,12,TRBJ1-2,ASSLSGPARGYT
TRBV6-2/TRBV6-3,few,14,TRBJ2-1,ASSYGVAAVGNEQF
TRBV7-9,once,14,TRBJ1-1,ASSLVGDRGYTEAF
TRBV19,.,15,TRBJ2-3,ASSRTTSGSMADTQY
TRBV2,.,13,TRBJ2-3,ASSEGGRATDTQY
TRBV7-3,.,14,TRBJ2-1,ASSPGTSGRAGEQF
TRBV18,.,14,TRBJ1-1,ASSPRQGASGTEAF
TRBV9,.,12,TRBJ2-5,ASSVGGLQETQY
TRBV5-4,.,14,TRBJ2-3,ASSLKVVAGVRTQY
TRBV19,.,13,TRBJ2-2,ASRQGSTGTGELF
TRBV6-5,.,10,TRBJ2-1,ASGRAYNEQF
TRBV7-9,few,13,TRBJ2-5,ASSLAPGQGASQY
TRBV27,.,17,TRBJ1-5,ASSPSGGVGMFGNQPQH
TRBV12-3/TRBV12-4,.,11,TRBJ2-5,ASSPTPGGTQY
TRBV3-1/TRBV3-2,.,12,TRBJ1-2,ASSQEDSVRGYT
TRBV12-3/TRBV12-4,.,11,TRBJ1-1,ASSTVGRTEAF
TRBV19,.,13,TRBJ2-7,ASSIVGQGGYEQY
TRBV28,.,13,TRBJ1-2,ASSPPDRGAYGYT
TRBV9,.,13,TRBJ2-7,ASSVGVPGFYEQY
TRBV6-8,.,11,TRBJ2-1,ASIGLAGVGQF
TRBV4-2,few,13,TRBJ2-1,ASSPTSGNYNEQF